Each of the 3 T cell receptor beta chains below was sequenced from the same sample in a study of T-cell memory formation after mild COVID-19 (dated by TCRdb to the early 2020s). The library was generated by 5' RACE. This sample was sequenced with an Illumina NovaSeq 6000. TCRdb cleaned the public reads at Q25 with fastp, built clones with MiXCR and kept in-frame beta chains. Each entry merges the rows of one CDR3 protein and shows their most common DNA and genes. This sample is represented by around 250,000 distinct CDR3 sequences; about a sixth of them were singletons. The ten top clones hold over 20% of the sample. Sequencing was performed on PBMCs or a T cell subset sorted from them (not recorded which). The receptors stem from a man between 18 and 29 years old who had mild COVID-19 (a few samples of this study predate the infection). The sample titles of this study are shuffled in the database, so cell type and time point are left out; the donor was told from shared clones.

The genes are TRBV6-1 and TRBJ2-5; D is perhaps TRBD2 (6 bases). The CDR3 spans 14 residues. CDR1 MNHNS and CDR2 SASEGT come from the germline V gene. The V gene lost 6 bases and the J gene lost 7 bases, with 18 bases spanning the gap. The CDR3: CASRGLTASRTQYF. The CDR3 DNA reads TGTGCCAGCAGGGGACTGACTGCGTCCCGGACCCAGTACTTC.

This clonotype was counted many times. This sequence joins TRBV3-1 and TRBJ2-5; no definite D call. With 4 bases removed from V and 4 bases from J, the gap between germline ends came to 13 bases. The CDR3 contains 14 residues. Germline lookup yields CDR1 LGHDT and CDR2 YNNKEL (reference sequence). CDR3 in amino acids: CASSPPNGPETQYF. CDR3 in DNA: TGTGCCAGCAGCCCACCGAATGGACCAGAGACCCAGTACTTC.

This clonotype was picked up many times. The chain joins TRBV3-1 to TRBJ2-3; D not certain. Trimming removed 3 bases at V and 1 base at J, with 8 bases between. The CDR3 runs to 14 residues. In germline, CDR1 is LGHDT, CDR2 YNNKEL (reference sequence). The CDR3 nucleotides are TGTGCCAGCAGCCAGGTTGCGGGCACAGATACGCAGTATTTT. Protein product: CASSQVAGTDTQYF.